This TCR beta chain originates from a study of blood T cell repertoires in COVID-19 (dated by TCRdb to about 2020). Notes on the research overall: Samples covering the acute and convalescent phases of COVID-19 were provided by collaborators in the United States, Italy and Spain. The repertoires were released in a freely available public database meant as a resource for research on the immune response to SARS-CoV-2. Subjects who had been exposed to COVID-19, were actively infected with it, or had recovered from it provided the deeply sampled blood TCRbeta repertoires that made up the dataset. The sample metadata nearly always contained a de-identified subject ID, COVID-19 status, age in years and sex. The samples were drawn from the first 160 participants of the ongoing ImmuneRACE study and from more than 1,000 subjects provided by 6 global collaborators. The material from the prospective study consisted of cDNA or gDNA derived from T cells, B-cell-depleted T cells, or PBMCs. Where available, HLA class I and class II types were taken from metadata supplied by the sample provider and were not determined by assay-based typing. General findings and caveats noted by the study authors: How much clinical and demographic metadata was included differed by source and by participant, and the metadata was provided uncurated.

Participants in the prospective study were aged about 18 to 89 years, lived in 24 United States geographic areas, and enrolled through a virtual design. In the prospective study, cohorts were assigned on the basis of participant-reported clinical history obtained from a screening survey and a study questionnaire. ImmuneRACE Cohort 3 recovered participants were defined by two consecutive negative NP/OP PCR tests, healthcare professional clearance, or symptom resolution. Mobile phlebotomists in the prospective study collected whole blood, serum and a nasopharyngeal or oropharyngeal swab from every participant. Over an approximately two-month period, participants in the prospective study had the option of providing additional blood draws and questionnaires. Before DNA extraction, prospective study blood samples were shipped either frozen or at room temperature. This clone was found a few times. Its antigen target is currently unknown. No clone much larger than this one lies a single base away; base qualities are absent.

The CDR3 runs 15 residues from the cysteine to the phenylalanine. This entry keeps only the CDR3 DNA: 45 bases, framed from base 1. From the germline V gene (reference sequence), CDR1 is LNHDA and CDR2 is SQIVND. V gives up 4 bases and J gives up 4 bases, and the segment between their germline ends measures 16 bases. TCRbeta CDR3 regions were amplified from genomic DNA using the immunoSEQ Assay, a bias-controlled multiplex PCR. The paper's data handling went like this. Nucleated cell counts per sample were estimated from amplification of reference gene primers within the assay. To quantify the absolute abundance of each unique TCRbeta CDR3 rearrangement, sequence reads were collapsed and filtered. For each sample, productive Simpson clonality was calculated as the square root of Simpson's diversity index across productive rearrangements. The source is immuneACCESS, and TCRdb retained only in-frame sequences with V and J called. Part of the clones is not carried over; for the studies checked, unresolved V genes explain less than half of this, and the remainder is unexplained. Clone size and the V and J calls come from that table; the DNA yielded D and trimming. The sample has over 400,000 clones on record, more than 85% of them singletons. Around 8% of the sample goes to the ten largest clones.

The TCR originated in an older woman who had recovered from COVID-19. The sequence is built from TRBV19 and TRBJ1-2; the D segment cannot be called with confidence. The source material was PBMCs or T cells enriched from blood (not recorded which). In nucleotides, the sequence is TGTGCCAGTAGTACCCCCGGGTCTCCGATCTATGGCTACACCTTC. This sequence encodes CASSTPGSPIYGYTF. The reference TRBV19 and TRBJ1-2 proteins fill in what lies around the CDR3, so the full variable domain reads DGGITQSPKYLFRKEGQNVTLSCEQNLNHDAMYWYRQDPGQGLRLIYYSQIVNDFQKGDIAEGYSVSREKKESFPLTVTSAQKNPTAFYLCASSTPGSPIYGYTFGSGTRLTVV.